The clone carrying this TCR beta chain showed up many times. Its antigen is undetermined. The data stem from a study of response to subunit inactivated influenza vaccine. Study findings and constraints: Authors proposed each seasonal influenza vaccination draws in few new T cells.

TCRdb reprocessed the RT-PCR reads with MiXCR, giving one entry per CDR3 protein. Of around 710,000 distinct CDR3 sequences listed, approximately 15% are singletons. V was pared by 5 bases and J by 2 bases, with 12 bases between. CDR1 is SGHAT, CDR2 FQNNGV, per germline. The CDR3 has 14 residues. The sequence was collected from a man aged 50 to 59 who received an inactivated influenza vaccine. The source was PBMCs from blood, collected 14 to 15 days before vaccination. The chain uses TRBV11-2 and TRBJ2-5, with D unclear. The CDR3 here is CASSLDTVQETQYF. DNA for the CDR3: TGTGCCAGCAGCCTCGACACCGTTCAAGAGACCCAGTACTTC.